A single sample gave rise to the 13 T cell receptor beta chains below, sequenced in a study of response to subunit inactivated influenza vaccine. MiXCR was run by TCRdb on the RT-PCR reads, yielding one entry per CDR3 protein. The sample yields around 850,000 distinct CDR3 sequences, about 18% seen once. This material consisted of PBMCs from blood, taken about 5 days after vaccination. Source of these receptors: a man in his forties or fifties who received an inactivated influenza vaccine.

This clonotype was observed a few times. This sequence joins TRBV29-1 and TRBJ2-3; D ambiguous. Trimming shortened V by 4 bases and J by 6 bases, and 8 bases separated the two germline ends. The CDR3 runs 11 residues. Looked up from germline, CDR1 is SQVTM and CDR2 is ANQGSEA. The CDR3 nucleotides read TGCAGCGTTGGCATAGGTGATACGCAGTATTTT. This translates into CSVGIGDTQYF.

This clonotype has more than one count but fewer than ten. A much bigger clone sits one base away, suggesting this may be a read error. The chain is built from TRBV12-3 or TRBV12-4 and TRBJ1-5; 7 bases line up with TRBD1. Trimming at V came to 5 bases and at J to 3 bases, leaving 1 base not matched to a gene. CDR3 length: 13 residues. The CDR3 DNA reads as TGTGCCAGCAGTGGGACAGACAATCAGCCCCAGCATTTT. Its protein product is CASSGTDNQPQHF.

The chain links TRBV7-8 to TRBJ2-5; 7 bases map to TRBD1. V dropped 0 bases and J dropped 1; count of bases not matched to a gene: 5. CDR1 SGHVS and CDR2 FQNEAQ come from the germline V gene. The CDR3 covers 16 residues. The CDR3 here is CASSLARGTAQETQYF. CDR3 DNA: TGTGCCAGCAGCTTAGCGCGTGGGACAGCCCAAGAGACCCAGTACTTC. Based on the CDR3 plus reference TRBV7-8 and TRBJ2-5, the full variable domain is GAGVSQSPRYKVAKRGQDVALRCDPISGHVSLFWYQQALGQGPEFLTYFQNEAQLDKSGLPSDRFFAERPEGSVSTLKIQRTQQEDSAVYLCASSLARGTAQETQYFGPGTRLLVL.

With regard to this clonotype: The junction departs from the called germline gene at one end, perhaps through a read error. The chain has TRBV6-1 and TRBJ1-1; 9 nucleotides agree with TRBD1. The germline V gene has CDR1 MNHNS and CDR2 SASEGT. CDR3 size: 15 residues. CDR3 region: CSSSDRGAVNTEAFF. CDR3 bases: TGTTCCAGCAGTGACAGGGGGGCAGTGAACACTGAAGCTTTCTTT.

This sequence joins TRBV5-1 and TRBJ2-5; D is tentatively TRBD1 or TRBD2 (6 bases each). The CDR3 is 14 residues long. Germline V CDR1 and CDR2: SGHRS, YFSETQ. The germline V and J ends were trimmed by 4 bases and 4 bases, with 14 bases remaining between them. CDR3 in DNA: TGCGCCAGCAGCCTAACAGGGAGGTCAGAGACCCAGTACTTC. Translating it yields CASSLTGRSETQYF.

The chain recombines TRBV7-2 with TRBJ2-3; TRBD2 matches 7 bases. After removal of 7 bases from V and 5 bases from J, the junction contained 12 bases not matched to a gene. Germline lookup yields CDR1 SGHTA and CDR2 FQGNSA. The CDR3 spans 15 residues. This chain's CDR3 is CASTIPEAGVDTQYF. In DNA, the CDR3 is TGTGCCAGCACCATACCGGAGGCGGGGGTAGATACGCAGTATTTT. The variable domain in full, with the rest retrieved from reference TRBV7-2 and TRBJ2-3, is GAGVSQSPSNKVTEKGKDVELRCDPISGHTALYWYRQSLGQGLEFLIYFQGNSAPDKSGLPSDRFSAERTGGSVSTLTIQRTQQEDSAVYLCASTIPEAGVDTQYFGPGTRLTVL.

This clonotype was counted only a few times. The chain combines TRBV12-3 or TRBV12-4 with TRBJ1-1; the D is unclear. The CDR3 covers 12 residues. V lost 5 bases, J lost 3 bases, and 7 bases lay in between. The DNA of the CDR3 is TGTGCCAGCAGTCAACCCCACACTGAAGCTTTCTTT. It yields the protein CASSQPHTEAFF.

This clonotype was detected many times. This chain connects TRBV7-9 to TRBJ1-6, with unresolved D. Germline loops: CDR1 SEHNR, CDR2 FQNEAQ (reference sequence). The CDR3 covers 14 residues. V was trimmed by 3 bases and J by 7 bases, leaving 10 bases between them. The CDR3 sequence is CASSLGFRNSPLHF. CDR3 nucleotides: TGTGCCAGCAGCTTGGGTTTTAGAAATTCACCCCTCCACTTT.

This clonotype showed up just a few times. The chain joins TRBV24-1 to TRBJ2-1; 11 nucleotides match TRBD1. The CDR3 has 13 residues. Germline V lookup: CDR1 KGHDR, CDR2 SFDVKD. The V gene end was trimmed by 7 bases and the J gene end by 15 bases; junction bases not matched to a gene: 10. The CDR3 nucleotides read TGTGCCACCAGGGGGGACAGGGGGACAAGTCCGTTCTTC. Translating gives CATRGDRGTSPFF.

This clonotype was picked up a small number of times. V is TRBV28 and J is TRBJ2-1; D gene unclear. The length of the CDR3 is 15 residues. CDR1 is MDHEN, CDR2 SYDVKM, per germline. Trimming took 6 bases from V and 2 from J, leaving 14 bases between them. CDR3 in amino acids: CASRMGMGPYNEQFF. The CDR3 nucleotides read TGTGCCAGCAGGATGGGGATGGGCCCCTACAATGAGCAGTTCTTC. Combining the CDR3 with reference TRBV28 and TRBJ2-1 gives the whole variable domain DVKVTQSSRYLVKRTGEKVFLECVQDMDHENMFWYRQDPGLGLRLIYFSYDVKMKEKGDIPEGYSVSREKKERFSLILESASTNQTSMYLCASRMGMGPYNEQFFGPGTRLTVL.

In its sample, this clonotype was seen a few times. The V gene is TRBV4-3, the J gene TRBJ2-4; perhaps TRBD2 as D (5 bases). V lost 0 bases and J 6 bases, leaving 12 bases between the germline ends. CDR3 length: 15 amino acids. CDR1 LGHNA and CDR2 YSLEER come from the germline V gene. In DNA, the CDR3 is TGCGCCAGCAGCCAAGATTTGGGAGCGGCAAACATTCAGTACTTC. Residues: CASSQDLGAANIQYF.

The V gene is TRBV12-3 or TRBV12-4, the J gene TRBJ1-2, with D unclear. The V gene lost 3 bases and the J gene lost 5 bases, with 7 bases spanning the gap. The CDR3 is 12 residues long. For the CDR3, the DNA is TGTGCCAGCAGTTTTTTCGCGTATGGCTACACCTTC. Its translation: CASSFFAYGYTF.

This sequence joins TRBV28 and TRBJ2-1, with a weak D call TRBD2 (6 bases). The CDR3 contains 14 residues. Trimming took off 5 bases at V and 7 bases at J, with 15 bases between the two ends. Germline V gives CDR1 MDHEN, CDR2 SYDVKM. The chain's CDR3 is CASSEGTLRNEQFF. Here the CDR3 DNA reads TGTGCCAGCAGTGAGGGGACTCTCAGGAATGAGCAGTTCTTC.